This record looks at one T cell receptor beta chain sequence and its context. Its antigen is currently unknown. V shed 3 bases, J shed 1 base, and the junction held 3 bases outside the gene matches. Looked up from germline, CDR1 is MRHNA and CDR2 is SNTAGT. The CDR3 is 15 residues long. This sample stems from a study of cytomegalovirus exposure and HLA in healthy donors. Regarding the study as a whole: For most subjects, TCR beta sequences were reported to predict HLA-A and HLA-B alleles with accuracy. According to a later analysis, donors in an Asian-associated ancestry cluster reportedly had fewer N-insertions than the approximately 720-donor mean.

60 Vbeta and 13 Jbeta primers were used in PCR. Clones were sequenced by immunoSEQ multiplex PCR, and TCRdb holds only the in-frame ones, with some missing. Of over 100,000 clones in the sample, roughly 66% were seen once. The chain carries TRBV6-4 and TRBJ2-3, with 8 bases identical to TRBD2. This sequence originates from a woman under 40 in good health and CMV-seronegative. The specimen sequenced was PBMCs. The CDR3 coding sequence is TGTGCCAGCAGTGAAGCGGGAGATGGCACAGATACGCAGTATTTT. It specifies CASSEAGDGTDTQYF.